This T cell receptor beta chain is drawn from a study of cytomegalovirus exposure and HLA in healthy donors. Study-wide findings and caveats: With later analysis, a missense DCLRE1C variant became linked to TCR beta V- and J-gene trimming. The authors listed some 150 TCR beta chains as cytomegalovirus-associated. It was shown in a later analysis that HLA-associated TCR beta chains were more clonally expanded than other, equally common chains.

CDR1 is SGHRS, CDR2 YFSETQ, per germline. The CDR3 sequence is 14 residues long. The V and J ends lost 3 bases and 5 bases, in that order; junction bases with no gene match: 5. The PCR used 60 Vbeta and 13 Jbeta primers. Clones were sequenced by immunoSEQ multiplex PCR, and TCRdb holds only the in-frame ones, with some missing. The sample includes fewer than 150,000 clones, 80% of them seen just once. With respect to this clone: Its specificity is not known.

The sequence was collected from a female donor in good health and CMV-seropositive. Sequenced input: PBMCs. The chain combines TRBV5-1 with TRBJ1-1; 9 bases align to TRBD1. The CDR3 region is CASSSQTGGTEAFF. The CDR3 DNA sequence: TGCGCCAGCAGCTCACAGACAGGGGGGACTGAAGCTTTCTTT.